This T cell receptor (gamma chain) is drawn from a study of Vδ1+ human thymocytes. CDR3 length: 12 amino acids. V trimming: 9 bases; J trimming: 8 bases; junction bases outside the gene matches: 13. Germline V gene sequence: CDR1 VENAVY, CDR2 YDSYNSRV. A word on this clone: Antigen specificity is unknown.

RNA was extracted from the cells and then reverse transcribed. Multiplex PCR used pooled V-gene forward primers and a constant-region reverse primer to amplify CDR3s. TCRdb called clones from the multiplex PCR reads again using CATT. The sample comprises 25,000 to 35,000 gamma-chain clones, around 18% of which are singletons, and approximately 1.9% rests with the top ten. General study findings and limits: Thymic TRG and TRD repertoires appeared highly polyclonal. Thymic delta-chain repertoires held roughly 20% Vdelta2 sequences and few Vdelta3, despite high sort purity.

The sequence derives from a boy younger than two who had congenital heart surgery. Specimen: Vdelta1+ gamma-delta thymocytes from the thymus. Subset given: FACS-sorted CD3+ TCRalphabeta- TCRVdelta1+ TCRVdelta2- thymocytes. The V gene is TRGV8, the J gene TRGJ1 or TRGJ2. CDR3 loop: CATTRRLNKKLF. The CDR3 DNA is TGTGCCACCACCCGACGTCTTAATAAGAAACTCTTT.